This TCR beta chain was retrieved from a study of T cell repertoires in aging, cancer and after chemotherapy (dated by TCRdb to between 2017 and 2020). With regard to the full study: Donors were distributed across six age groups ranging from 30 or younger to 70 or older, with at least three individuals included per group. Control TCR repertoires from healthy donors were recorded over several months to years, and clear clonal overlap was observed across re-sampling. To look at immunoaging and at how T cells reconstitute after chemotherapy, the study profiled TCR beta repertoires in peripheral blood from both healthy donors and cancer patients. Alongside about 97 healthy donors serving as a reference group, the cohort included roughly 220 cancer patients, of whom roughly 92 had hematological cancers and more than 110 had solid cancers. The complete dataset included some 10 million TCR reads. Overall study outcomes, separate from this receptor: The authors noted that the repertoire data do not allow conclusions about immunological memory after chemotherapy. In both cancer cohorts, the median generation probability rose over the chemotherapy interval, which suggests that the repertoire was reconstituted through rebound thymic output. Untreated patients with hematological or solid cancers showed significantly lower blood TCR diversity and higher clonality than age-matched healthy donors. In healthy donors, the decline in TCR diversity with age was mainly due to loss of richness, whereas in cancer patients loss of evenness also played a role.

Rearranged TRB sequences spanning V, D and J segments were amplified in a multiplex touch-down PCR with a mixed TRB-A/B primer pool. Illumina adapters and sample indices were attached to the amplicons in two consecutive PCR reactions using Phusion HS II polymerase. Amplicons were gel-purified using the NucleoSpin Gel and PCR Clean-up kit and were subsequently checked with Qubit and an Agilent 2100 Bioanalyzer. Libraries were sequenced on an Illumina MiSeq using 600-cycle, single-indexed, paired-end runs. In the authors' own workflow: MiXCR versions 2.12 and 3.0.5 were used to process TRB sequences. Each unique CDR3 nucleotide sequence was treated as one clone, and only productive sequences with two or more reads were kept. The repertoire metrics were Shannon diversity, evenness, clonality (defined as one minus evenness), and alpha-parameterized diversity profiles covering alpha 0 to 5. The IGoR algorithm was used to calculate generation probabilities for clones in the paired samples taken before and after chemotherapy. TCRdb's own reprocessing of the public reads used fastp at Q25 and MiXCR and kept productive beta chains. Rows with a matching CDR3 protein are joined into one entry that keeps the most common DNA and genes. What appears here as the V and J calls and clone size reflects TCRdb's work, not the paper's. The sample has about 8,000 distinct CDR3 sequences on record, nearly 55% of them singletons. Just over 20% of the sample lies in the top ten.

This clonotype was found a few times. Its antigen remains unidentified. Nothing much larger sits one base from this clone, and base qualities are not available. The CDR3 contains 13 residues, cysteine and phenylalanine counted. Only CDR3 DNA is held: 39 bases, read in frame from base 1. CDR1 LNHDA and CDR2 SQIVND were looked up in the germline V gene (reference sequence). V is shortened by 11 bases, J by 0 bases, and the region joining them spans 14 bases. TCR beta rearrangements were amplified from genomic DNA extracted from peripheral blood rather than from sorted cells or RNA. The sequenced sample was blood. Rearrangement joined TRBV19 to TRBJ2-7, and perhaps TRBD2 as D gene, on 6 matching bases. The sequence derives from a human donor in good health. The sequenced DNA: TGTGCCCCCCCGAGGAGGGGCTCCTACGAGCAGTACTTC. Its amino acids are CAPPRRGSYEQYF.